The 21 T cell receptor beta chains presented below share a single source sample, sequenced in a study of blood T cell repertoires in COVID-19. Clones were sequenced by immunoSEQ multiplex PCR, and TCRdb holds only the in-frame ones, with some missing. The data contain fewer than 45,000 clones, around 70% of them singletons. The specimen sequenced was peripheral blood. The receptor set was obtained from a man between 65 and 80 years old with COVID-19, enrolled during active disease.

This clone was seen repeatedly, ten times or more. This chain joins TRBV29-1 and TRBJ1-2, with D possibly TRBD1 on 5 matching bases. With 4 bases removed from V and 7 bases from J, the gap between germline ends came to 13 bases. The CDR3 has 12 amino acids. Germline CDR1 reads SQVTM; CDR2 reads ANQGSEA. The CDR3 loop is CSVAEGVVGYTF. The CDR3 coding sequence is TGCAGCGTTGCTGAAGGGGTTGTTGGCTACACCTTC. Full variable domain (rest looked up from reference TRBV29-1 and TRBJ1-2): SAVISQKPSRDICQRGTSLTIQCQVDSQVTMMFWYRQQPGQSLTLIATANQGSEATYESGFVIDKFPISRPNLTFSTLTVSNMSPEDSSIYLCSVAEGVVGYTFGSGTRLTVV.

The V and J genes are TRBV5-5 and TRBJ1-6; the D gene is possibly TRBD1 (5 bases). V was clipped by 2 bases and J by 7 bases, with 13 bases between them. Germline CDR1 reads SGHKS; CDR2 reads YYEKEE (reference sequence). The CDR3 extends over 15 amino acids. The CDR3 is CASSFGTILNSPLHF. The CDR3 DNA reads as TGTGCCAGCAGCTTTGGGACTATTTTAAATTCACCCCTCCACTTT.

CDR3 residues: CASSFTSGGAYEQYF. CDR3 in DNA: TGTGCCAGCAGCTTCACTAGCGGGGGAGCTTACGAGCAGTACTTC. The genes are TRBV7-3 and TRBJ2-7, with TRBD2 identical over 11 bases. Trimming cost V 3 bases and J 4 bases; bases outside gene matches: 5. Germline CDR1 SGHTA, CDR2 FQGTGA. The CDR3 consists of 15 residues.

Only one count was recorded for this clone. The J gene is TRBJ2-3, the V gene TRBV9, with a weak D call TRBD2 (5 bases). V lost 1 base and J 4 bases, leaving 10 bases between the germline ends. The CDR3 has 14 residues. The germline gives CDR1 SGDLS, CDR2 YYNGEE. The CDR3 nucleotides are TGTGCCAGCAGCGTACGTCTCGGGGCAGATACGCAGTATTTT. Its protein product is CASSVRLGADTQYF.

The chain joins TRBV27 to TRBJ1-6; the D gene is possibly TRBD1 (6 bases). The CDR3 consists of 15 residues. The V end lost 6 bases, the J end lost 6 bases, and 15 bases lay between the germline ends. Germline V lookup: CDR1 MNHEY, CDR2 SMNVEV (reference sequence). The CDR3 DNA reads TGTGCCAGCAGGCCTGGACAGAGGGGTAATTCACCCCTCCACTTT. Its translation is CASRPGQRGNSPLHF.

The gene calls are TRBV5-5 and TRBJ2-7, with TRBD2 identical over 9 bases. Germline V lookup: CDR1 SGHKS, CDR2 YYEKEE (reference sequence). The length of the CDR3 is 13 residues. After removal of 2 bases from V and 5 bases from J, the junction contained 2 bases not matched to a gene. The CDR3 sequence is CASSFGGRDEQYF. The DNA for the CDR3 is TGTGCCAGCAGCTTCGGCGGGAGGGACGAGCAGTACTTC. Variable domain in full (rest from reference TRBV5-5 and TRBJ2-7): DAGVTQSPTHLIKTRGQQVTLRCSPISGHKSVSWYQQVLGQGPQFIFQYYEKEERGRGNFPDRFSARQFPNYSSELNVNALLLGDSALYLCASSFGGRDEQYFGPGTRLTVT.

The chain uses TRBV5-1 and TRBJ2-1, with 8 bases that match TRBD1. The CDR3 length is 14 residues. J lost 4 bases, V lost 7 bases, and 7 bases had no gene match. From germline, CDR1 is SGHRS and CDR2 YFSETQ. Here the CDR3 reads CASSETGEYNEQFF. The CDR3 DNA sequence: TGCGCCAGCTCGGAGACAGGGGAGTACAATGAGCAGTTCTTC.

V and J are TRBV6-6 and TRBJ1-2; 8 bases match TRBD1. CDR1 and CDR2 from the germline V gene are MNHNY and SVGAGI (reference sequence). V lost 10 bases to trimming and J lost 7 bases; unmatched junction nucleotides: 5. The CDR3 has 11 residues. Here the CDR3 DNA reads TGTGCCATCGGACAGGGTCGTGGCTACACCTTC. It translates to CAIGQGRGYTF.

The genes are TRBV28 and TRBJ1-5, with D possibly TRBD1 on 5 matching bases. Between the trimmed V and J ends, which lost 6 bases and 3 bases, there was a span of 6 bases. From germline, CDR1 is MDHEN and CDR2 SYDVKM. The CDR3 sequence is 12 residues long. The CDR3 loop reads CASRQVNQPQHF. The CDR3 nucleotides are TGTGCCAGCAGACAGGTCAATCAGCCCCAGCATTTT.

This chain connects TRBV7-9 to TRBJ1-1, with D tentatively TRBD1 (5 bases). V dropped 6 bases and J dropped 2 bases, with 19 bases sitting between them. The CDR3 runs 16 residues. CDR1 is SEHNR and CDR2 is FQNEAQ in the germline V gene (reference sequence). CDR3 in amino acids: CASSHTWGRLNTEAFF. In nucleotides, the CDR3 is TGTGCCAGCAGTCACACCTGGGGCCGCCTAAACACTGAAGCTTTCTTT. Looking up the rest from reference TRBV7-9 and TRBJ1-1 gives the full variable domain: DTGVSQNPRHKITKRGQNVTFRCDPISEHNRLYWYRQTLGQGPEFLTYFQNEAQLEKSRLLSDRFSAERPKGSFSTLEIQRTEQGDSAMYLCASSHTWGRLNTEAFFGQGTRLTVV.

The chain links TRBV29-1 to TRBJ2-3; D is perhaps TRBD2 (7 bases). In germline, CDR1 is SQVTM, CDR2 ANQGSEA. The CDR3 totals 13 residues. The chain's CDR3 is CTLGGGSADTQYF. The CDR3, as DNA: TGCACCCTAGGGGGGGGGAGCGCAGATACGCAGTATTTT.

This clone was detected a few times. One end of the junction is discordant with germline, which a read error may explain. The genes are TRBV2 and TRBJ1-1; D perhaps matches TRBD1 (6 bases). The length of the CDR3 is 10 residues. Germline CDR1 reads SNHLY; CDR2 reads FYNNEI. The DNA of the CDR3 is TGTGCCAGCAGAGTGGACAGTCAAATCTTT. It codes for CASRVDSQIF.

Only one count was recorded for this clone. In nucleotides, the CDR3 is TGTGCCAGTAGTCTCCCGGGACAGGGAACAGATACGCAGTATTTT. The encoded protein is CASSLPGQGTDTQYF. The chain has TRBV19 and TRBJ2-3, with 9 bases that match TRBD1. The germline CDR1 and CDR2 sequences are LNHDA and SQIVND (reference sequence). The V and J ends lost 5 bases and 3 bases, in that order; junction bases with no gene match: 6. The CDR3 runs to 15 residues.

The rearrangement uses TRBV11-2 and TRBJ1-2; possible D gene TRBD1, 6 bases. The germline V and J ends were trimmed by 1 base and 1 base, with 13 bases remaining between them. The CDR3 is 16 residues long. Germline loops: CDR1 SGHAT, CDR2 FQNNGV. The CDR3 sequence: CASSLADRDRNYGYTF. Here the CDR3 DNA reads TGTGCCAGCAGCTTAGCGGACAGAGATCGTAACTATGGCTACACCTTC.

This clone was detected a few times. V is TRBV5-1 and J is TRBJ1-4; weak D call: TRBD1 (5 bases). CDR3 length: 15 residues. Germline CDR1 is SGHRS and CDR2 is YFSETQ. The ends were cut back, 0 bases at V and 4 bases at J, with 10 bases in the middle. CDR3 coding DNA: TGCGCCAGCAGCTTGGAGGGACTAAATAATGAAAAACTGTTTTTT. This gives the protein CASSLEGLNNEKLFF.

The CDR3 region is CATSRDPMNRFSYGYTF. The DNA of the CDR3 is TGTGCCACCAGCAGAGATCCAATGAACAGATTCTCCTATGGCTACACCTTC. The chain employs TRBV15 and TRBJ1-2; no clear D gene. Germline V lookup: CDR1 LNHNV, CDR2 YYDKDF (reference sequence). Trimming pared 0 bases from V and 4 bases from J, leaving 18 bases between. This CDR3 has 17 amino acids.

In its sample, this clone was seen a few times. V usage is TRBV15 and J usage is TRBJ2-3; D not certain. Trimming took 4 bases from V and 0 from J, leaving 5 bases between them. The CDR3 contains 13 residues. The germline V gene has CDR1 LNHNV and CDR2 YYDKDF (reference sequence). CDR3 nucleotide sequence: TGTGCCACCAGCACTCCTAGCACAGATACGCAGTATTTT. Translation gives CATSTPSTDTQYF.

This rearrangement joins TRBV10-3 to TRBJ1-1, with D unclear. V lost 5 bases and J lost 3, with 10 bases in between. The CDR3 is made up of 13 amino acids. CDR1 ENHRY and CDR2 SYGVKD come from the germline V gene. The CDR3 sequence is CAISLSRDTEAFF. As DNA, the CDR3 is TGTGCCATCAGTCTAAGCCGGGACACTGAAGCTTTCTTT.

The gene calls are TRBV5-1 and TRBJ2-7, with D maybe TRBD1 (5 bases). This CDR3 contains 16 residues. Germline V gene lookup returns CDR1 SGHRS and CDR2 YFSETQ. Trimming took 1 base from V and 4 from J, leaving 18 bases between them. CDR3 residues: CASSLTGPGINYEQYF. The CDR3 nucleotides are TGCGCCAGCAGCTTGACAGGACCTGGAATAAATTACGAGCAGTACTTC.

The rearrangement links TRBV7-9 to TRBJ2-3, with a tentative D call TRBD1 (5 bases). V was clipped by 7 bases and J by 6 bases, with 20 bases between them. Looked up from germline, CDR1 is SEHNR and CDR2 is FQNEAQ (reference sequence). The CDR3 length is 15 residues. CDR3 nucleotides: TGTGCCAGCACGCGTGGGGCCCTAGGTGGGGATACGCAGTATTTT. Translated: CASTRGALGGDTQYF.

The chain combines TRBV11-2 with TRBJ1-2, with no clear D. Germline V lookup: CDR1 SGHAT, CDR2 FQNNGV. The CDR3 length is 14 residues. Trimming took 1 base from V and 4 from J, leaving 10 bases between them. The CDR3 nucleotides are TGTGCCAGCAGCTTAGGTGTGAGTTCCTATGGCTACACCTTC. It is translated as CASSLGVSSYGYTF.